These 7 T cell receptor beta chains were all obtained from the same sample, sequenced in a study of T cell changes during pregnancy in multiple sclerosis. The table came from immunoSEQ multiplex PCR; TCRdb's copy has only in-frame clones and leaves some out. Here the sample spans 85,000 to 100,000 clones, about 93% being singletons. The specimen comprised peripheral blood, sampled after pregnancy. The receptors here all came from a female donor with multiple sclerosis, enrolled in a pregnancy study.

The rearrangement uses TRBV7-2 and TRBJ1-2; no clear D gene. V was trimmed by 3 bases and J by 6 bases, leaving 14 bases between them. The CDR3 consists of 14 residues. CDR1 SGHTA and CDR2 FQGNSA come from the germline V gene. CDR3 DNA: TGTGCCAGCAGCTTTTCGACGGGAAAGGATGGCTACACCTTC. Translating gives CASSFSTGKDGYTF. Using reference TRBV7-2 and TRBJ1-2 for the parts outside the CDR3, the full variable domain is GAGVSQSPSNKVTEKGKDVELRCDPISGHTALYWYRQSLGQGLEFLIYFQGNSAPDKSGLPSDRFSAERTGGSVSTLTIQRTQQEDSAVYLCASSFSTGKDGYTFGSGTRLTVV.

The chain employs TRBV30 and TRBJ1-5, with TRBD1 matching 7 bases. The CDR3 totals 16 residues. V dropped 3 bases and J dropped 7; count of bases not matched to a gene: 15. Germline CDR1 GTSNPN, CDR2 SVGIG (reference sequence). The CDR3 DNA follows: TGTGCCTGGAGCCCTGGGTGGCAGGGGGAGCGACAGCCCCAGCATTTT. Protein sequence: CAWSPGWQGERQPQHF.

The V and J genes are TRBV4-1 and TRBJ2-7, with D possibly TRBD1 on 6 matching bases. Trimming pared 4 bases from V and 2 bases from J, leaving 12 bases between. Germline CDR1 MGHRA, CDR2 YSYEKL. This CDR3 has 14 amino acids. The CDR3 region is CASSPTGFAYEQYF. The CDR3 DNA sequence: TGCGCCAGCAGCCCTACAGGGTTCGCCTACGAGCAGTACTTC.

This chain links TRBV7-6 with TRBJ2-7; TRBD1 agrees at 12 bases. The CDR3 runs 14 residues. From germline, CDR1 is SGHVS and CDR2 FNYEAQ. V lost 6 bases, J lost 6 bases, and 6 bases stayed unmatched. For the CDR3, the DNA is TGTGCCAGCAGTCACGGGACAGGGGGCGGCGAGCAGTACTTC. Protein product: CASSHGTGGGEQYF.

The rearrangement joins TRBV9 to TRBJ2-2; 7 positions match TRBD1. There are 14 residues in the CDR3. Germline values: CDR1 SGDLS, CDR2 YYNGEE. Trimming at V came to 6 bases and at J to 2 bases, leaving 4 bases not matched to a gene. For the CDR3, the DNA is TGTGCCAGCAAGAGGGACAGTAACACCGGGGAGCTGTTTTTT. This gives the protein CASKRDSNTGELFF. The complete variable domain, with remaining parts taken from reference TRBV9 and TRBJ2-2, reads DSGVTQTPKHLITATGQRVTLRCSPRSGDLSVYWYQQSLDQGLQFLIQYYNGEERAKGNILERFSAQQFPDLHSELNLSSLELGDSALYFCASKRDSNTGELFFGEGSRLTVL.

The chain has TRBV12-5 and TRBJ1-1; TRBD1 matches 8 bases. Germline CDR1 is LGHNT and CDR2 is FRNRAP. V was pared by 3 bases and J by 4 bases, with 10 bases of the junction left unmatched. The length of the CDR3 is 16 residues. The CDR3 nucleotides are TGTGCTAGTGGTTTATCAACAGGGGGTTATGGCACTGAAGCTTTCTTT. This gives the protein CASGLSTGGYGTEAFF.

This chain joins TRBV6-5 and TRBJ2-1; 10 bases map to TRBD2. The CDR3 loop spans 15 amino acids. Germline CDR1 and CDR2: MNHEY and SVGAGI. V lost 2 bases, J lost 7 bases, and 5 bases stayed unmatched. The CDR3 DNA reads TGTGCCAGCAGTTACCGAGAAGCGGGAGGGAATGAGCAGTTCTTC. The encoded protein is CASSYREAGGNEQFF.